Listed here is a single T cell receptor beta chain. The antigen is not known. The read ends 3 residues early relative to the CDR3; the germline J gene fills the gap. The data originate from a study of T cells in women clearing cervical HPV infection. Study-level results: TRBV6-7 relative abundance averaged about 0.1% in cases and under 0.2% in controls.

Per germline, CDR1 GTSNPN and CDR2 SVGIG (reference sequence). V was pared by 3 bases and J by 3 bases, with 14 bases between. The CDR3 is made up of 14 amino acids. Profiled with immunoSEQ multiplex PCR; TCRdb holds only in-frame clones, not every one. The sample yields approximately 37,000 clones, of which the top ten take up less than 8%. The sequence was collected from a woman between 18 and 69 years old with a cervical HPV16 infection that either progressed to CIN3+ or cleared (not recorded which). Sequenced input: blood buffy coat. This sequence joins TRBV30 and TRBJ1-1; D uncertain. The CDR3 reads CAWSPRGADTEAFF. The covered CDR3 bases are TGTGCCTGGAGCCCCCGGGGTGCGGACACTGAA. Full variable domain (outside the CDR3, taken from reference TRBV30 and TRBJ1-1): SQTIHQWPATLVQPVGSPLSLECTVEGTSNPNLYWYRQAAGRGLQLLFYSVGIGQISSEVPQNLSASRPQDRQFILSSKKLLLSDSGFYLCAWSPRGADTEAFFGQGTRLTVV.